A single sample gave rise to the 20 T cell receptor beta chains below, sequenced in a study of OX40 agonist ivuxolimab in advanced cancers. Generated by immunoSEQ multiplex PCR, the TCRdb table keeps only in-frame clones and is missing some. The sample yields some 130,000 clones, 90% seen once. Material: CD4+ or CD8+ T cells sorted from blood, obtained in a trial of the OX40 agonist ivuxolimab. All receptors come from an adult with an advanced solid tumor such as melanoma, head and neck, liver or kidney cancer.

Points on this clone: Since the CDR3 does not end with the conserved phenylalanine or tryptophan, this likely comes from a read error. This chain joins TRBV28 and TRBJ1-2; unclear D gene. V lost 2 bases and J 2 bases, leaving 3 bases between the germline ends. Germline CDR1 is MDHEN and CDR2 is SYDVKM. The CDR3 spans 12 residues. The CDR3 bases are TGTGCCAGCAGTTTACAAAACTATGGCTACACCCTC. This translates into CASSLQNYGYTL.

With regard to this clone: The junction does not match germline at one end; this may be a read error. V and J are TRBV7-2 and TRBJ2-1; maybe TRBD2 (5 bases). The CDR3 contains 12 residues. Per the germline V gene, CDR1 is SGHTA and CDR2 is FQGNSA. The CDR3, as DNA: TGCGCCAGCAGCCAATCACGGGATAAGCAGTTCTTC. It yields the protein CASSQSRDKQFF.

The chain links TRBV7-8 to TRBJ2-2; no clear D. V was pared by 5 bases and J by 8 bases, with 9 bases between. CDR1 is SGHVS, CDR2 FQNEAQ, per germline. CDR3 length: 12 amino acids. In nucleotides, the CDR3 is TGTGCCAGCAGCCTCCTCGTGGGGGAGCTGTTTTTT. Protein sequence: CASSLLVGELFF.

This chain connects TRBV7-2 to TRBJ2-7; 7 nucleotides match TRBD2. V was pared by 2 bases and J by 3 bases, with 4 bases of the junction left unmatched. The CDR3 spans 14 residues. Germline CDR1 is SGHTA and CDR2 is FQGNSA. The CDR3 region is CASSLTGGGYEQYF. For the CDR3, the DNA is TGTGCCAGCAGCTTAACGGGAGGAGGCTACGAGCAGTACTTC.

The V call is TRBV7-9, the J call TRBJ1-1, with D possibly matching TRBD1 (6 bases). The germline V gene has CDR1 SEHNR and CDR2 FQNEAQ (reference sequence). V shed 5 bases and J shed 4 bases, with 17 bases lying between them. This CDR3 has 15 residues. The CDR3 reads CASSPTQGGGTEAFF. CDR3 bases: TGTGCCAGCAGCCCTACACAGGGCGGTGGCACTGAAGCTTTCTTT.

The V call is TRBV5-1, the J call TRBJ2-1; 11 nucleotides line up with TRBD2. CDR3 length equals 16 residues. Looked up from germline, CDR1 is SGHRS and CDR2 is YFSETQ. The ends lost 3 bases at V and 7 bases at J; junction bases unmatched: 9. As DNA, the CDR3 is TGCGCCAGCAGCTCACTACTAGCGGGAGTCGTGAATGAGCAGTTCTTC. Translating gives CASSSLLAGVVNEQFF.

The chain employs TRBV5-6 and TRBJ2-3; the D gene is possibly TRBD1 (5 bases). Trimming took off 2 bases at V and 4 bases at J, with 14 bases between the two ends. Germline CDR1 and CDR2: SGHDT and YYEEEE. The CDR3 runs 15 residues. In DNA form, the CDR3 reads TGTGCCAGCAGCTTAGAGCCAGGGTGGTCAGATACGCAGTATTTT. Protein sequence: CASSLEPGWSDTQYF.

The rearrangement joins TRBV5-8 to TRBJ1-4; D gene unclear. The CDR3 sequence is 15 residues long. Per the germline V gene, CDR1 is SGHTS and CDR2 is YDEGEE. The V gene lost 1 base and the J gene lost 1 base, with 8 bases spanning the gap. CDR3 residues: CASSLPGRTNEKLFF. The CDR3 coding sequence is TGTGCCAGCAGCTTGCCGGGCCGAACTAATGAAAAACTGTTTTTT.

This sequence joins TRBV19 and TRBJ1-2, with a weak D call TRBD1 (6 bases). The CDR3 length is 14 residues. V lost 5 bases and J 2 bases, leaving 12 bases between the germline ends. The germline gives CDR1 LNHDA, CDR2 SQIVND (reference sequence). In DNA, the CDR3 is TGTGCCAGTAGTCCCCGGGACAACAACTATGGCTACACCTTC. Translating gives CASSPRDNNYGYTF.

This clone showed up just once. V gene TRBV2 combines with J gene TRBJ2-3; TRBD2 matches 10 bases. Germline values: CDR1 SNHLY, CDR2 FYNNEI. The CDR3 is 15 residues long. The V and J ends lost 5 bases and 4 bases, in that order; junction bases with no gene match: 6. The CDR3 sequence: CASSSLAGEADTQYF. CDR3 coding DNA: TGTGCCAGCAGTTCCCTAGCGGGAGAGGCAGATACGCAGTATTTT.

The gene calls are TRBV11-2 and TRBJ2-1; TRBD1 might be the D (5 bases). This CDR3 is 14 amino acids long. Germline CDR1 is SGHAT and CDR2 is FQNNGV. The germline V and J ends were trimmed by 4 bases and 6 bases, with 13 bases remaining between them. The chain's CDR3 is CASSSMARANEQFF. The CDR3 coding sequence is TGTGCCAGCAGCTCCATGGCCAGGGCCAATGAGCAGTTCTTC.

This chain joins TRBV11-2 and TRBJ2-1, with 8 bases that match TRBD2. The V and J ends lost 5 bases and 3 bases, in that order; junction bases with no gene match: 6. The CDR3 consists of 15 residues. From germline, CDR1 is SGHAT and CDR2 FQNNGV. The CDR3, as DNA: TGTGCCAGCAGCCCCTTTCGGGAGGGCTACAATGAGCAGTTCTTC. Translating gives CASSPFREGYNEQFF.

With respect to this clone: The sample carries other DNA sequences with the same CDR3. This chain uses TRBV4-3 with TRBJ2-3; a possible D gene is TRBD2 (6 bases). V was trimmed by 1 base and J by 4 bases, leaving 9 bases between them. Per the germline V gene, CDR1 is LGHNA and CDR2 is YSLEER. CDR3 size: 14 residues. For the CDR3, the DNA is TGCGCCAGCAGCCAAGGGATAGCGGCAGATACGCAGTATTTT. Amino acids: CASSQGIAADTQYF.

The gene calls are TRBV7-2 and TRBJ1-5, with D unclear. The CDR3 extends over 14 amino acids. Looked up from germline, CDR1 is SGHTA and CDR2 is FQGNSA. Trimming took off 4 bases at V and 5 bases at J, with 12 bases between the two ends. The chain's CDR3 is CASSSDPTDQPQHF. The CDR3 DNA reads as TGTGCCAGCAGCTCGGACCCAACAGATCAGCCCCAGCATTTT. Variable domain in full (rest from reference TRBV7-2 and TRBJ1-5): GAGVSQSPSNKVTEKGKDVELRCDPISGHTALYWYRQSLGQGLEFLIYFQGNSAPDKSGLPSDRFSAERTGGSVSTLTIQRTQQEDSAVYLCASSSDPTDQPQHFGDGTRLSIL.

CDR3 sequence (DNA): TGTGCTAGTGGTCCTCGATGGAGGGAAGCCAATGAGCAGTTCTTC. Translated: CASGPRWREANEQFF. The chain couples TRBV12-5 to TRBJ2-1; D possibly corresponds to TRBD2 (6 bases). CDR1 LGHNT and CDR2 FRNRAP come from the germline V gene. The CDR3 length is 15 residues. V was trimmed by 5 bases and J by 6 bases, leaving 17 bases between them.

In DNA form, the CDR3 reads TGTGCCAGCTCACGAAGGACAGGGAGCACCGGGGAGCTGTTTTTT. Encoded protein: CASSRRTGSTGELFF. The chain employs TRBV18 and TRBJ2-2, with TRBD1 matching over 8 bases. There are 15 residues in the CDR3. V lost 4 bases and J lost 4; bases outside the gene matches: 5. CDR1 KGHSH and CDR2 LQKENI come from the germline V gene.

This clone came up a few times. This chain links TRBV19 with TRBJ1-2; D unclear. Looked up from germline, CDR1 is LNHDA and CDR2 is SQIVND (reference sequence). The CDR3 has 16 amino acids. Trimming took 1 base from V and 5 from J, leaving 17 bases between them. The CDR3 loop reads CASSIVVTVALYGYTF. The CDR3 DNA follows: TGTGCCAGTAGTATAGTAGTAACGGTAGCGTTATATGGCTACACCTTC.

The chain combines TRBV2 with TRBJ2-3, with 7 bases that match TRBD2. Losses at the gene ends were 3 bases for V and 1 base for J; bases not matched to a gene: 7. The CDR3 is 16 residues long. Germline V gives CDR1 SNHLY, CDR2 FYNNEI. For the CDR3, the DNA is TGTGCCAGCAGTGAGTGGCGGGAGTATGGCACAGATACGCAGTATTTT. Translation gives CASSEWREYGTDTQYF.

This sequence joins TRBV5-6 and TRBJ1-6; D is possibly TRBD1 (6 bases). From germline, CDR1 is SGHDT and CDR2 YYEEEE. Trimming left V 0 bases short and J 7 bases short, with 8 bases between. CDR3 size: 14 residues. CDR3 loop: CASSLGTDNSPLHF. The CDR3 DNA follows: TGTGCCAGCAGCTTGGGGACAGACAATTCACCCCTCCACTTT.

This clone appeared a single time. This rearrangement joins TRBV30 to TRBJ2-6, with TRBD1 identical over 9 bases. The CDR3 extends over 15 amino acids. V trimming: 8 bases; J trimming: 0 bases; junction bases outside the gene matches: 5. Germline CDR1 and CDR2: GTSNPN and SVGIG (reference sequence). Written as DNA, the CDR3 is TGTGCCGGGGACAGGGCCAACTCTGGGGCCAACGTCCTGACTTTC. The encoded protein is CAGDRANSGANVLTF.